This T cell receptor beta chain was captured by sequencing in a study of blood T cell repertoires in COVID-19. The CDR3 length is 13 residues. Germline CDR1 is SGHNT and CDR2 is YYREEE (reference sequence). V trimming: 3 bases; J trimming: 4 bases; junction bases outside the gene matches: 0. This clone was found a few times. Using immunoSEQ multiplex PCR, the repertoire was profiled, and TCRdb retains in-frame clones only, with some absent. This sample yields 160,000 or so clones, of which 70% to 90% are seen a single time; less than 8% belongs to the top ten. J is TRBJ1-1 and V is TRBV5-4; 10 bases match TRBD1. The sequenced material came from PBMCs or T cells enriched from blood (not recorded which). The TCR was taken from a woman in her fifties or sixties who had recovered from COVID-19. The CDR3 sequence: CASSWDRGTEAFF. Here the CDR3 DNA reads TGTGCCAGCAGCTGGGACAGGGGCACTGAAGCTTTCTTT.